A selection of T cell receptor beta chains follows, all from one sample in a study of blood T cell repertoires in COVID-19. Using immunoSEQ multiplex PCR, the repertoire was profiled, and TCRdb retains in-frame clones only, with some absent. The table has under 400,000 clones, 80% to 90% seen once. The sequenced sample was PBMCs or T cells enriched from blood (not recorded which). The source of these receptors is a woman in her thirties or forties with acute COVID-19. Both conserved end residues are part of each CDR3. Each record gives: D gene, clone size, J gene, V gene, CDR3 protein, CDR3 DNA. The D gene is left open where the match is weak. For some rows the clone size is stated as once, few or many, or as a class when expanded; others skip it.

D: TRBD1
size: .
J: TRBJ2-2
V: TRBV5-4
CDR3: CASSLFSGGGTGELFF
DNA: TGTGCCAGCAGCTTGTTTTCAGGGGGCGGGACCGGGGAGCTGTTTTTT

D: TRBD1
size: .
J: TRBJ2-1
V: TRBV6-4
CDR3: CASSDTSRQGSYNEQFF
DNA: TGTGCCAGCAGTGACACTAGTCGACAGGGGTCTTACAATGAGCAGTTCTTC

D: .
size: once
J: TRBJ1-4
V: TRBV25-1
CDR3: CASSEWAGDNEKLFF
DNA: TGTGCCAGCAGTGAATGGGCGGGTGATAATGAAAAACTGTTTTTT

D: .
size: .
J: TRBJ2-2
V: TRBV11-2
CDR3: CASSPGGLNTGELFF
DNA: TGTGCCAGCAGCCCCGGTGGACTGAACACCGGGGAGCTGTTTTTT

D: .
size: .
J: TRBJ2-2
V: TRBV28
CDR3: CASSPLGAQNTGELFF
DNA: TGTGCCAGCAGCCCCCTGGGAGCCCAGAACACCGGGGAGCTGTTTTTT

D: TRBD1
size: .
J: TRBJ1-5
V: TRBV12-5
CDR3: CASMVSGQGYQPQHF
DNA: TGTGCTAGTATGGTATCTGGACAGGGATATCAGCCCCAGCATTTT

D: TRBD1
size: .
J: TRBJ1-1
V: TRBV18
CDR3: CASSPGTGGQTEAFF
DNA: TGTGCCAGCTCACCAGGGACAGGGGGACAGACTGAAGCTTTCTTT

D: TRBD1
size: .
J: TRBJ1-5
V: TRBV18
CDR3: CATLGDSRLNQPQHF
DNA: TGTGCCACCCTCGGGGACAGCCGACTCAATCAGCCCCAGCATTTT

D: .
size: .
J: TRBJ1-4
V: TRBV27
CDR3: CASSLRAPGGEKLFF
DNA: TGTGCCAGCAGTTTACGGGCCCCGGGAGGTGAAAAACTGTTTTTT

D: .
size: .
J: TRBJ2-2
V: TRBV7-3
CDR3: CASSLLIGTGELFF
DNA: TGTGCCAGCAGCTTATTGATCGGGACCGGGGAGCTGTTTTTT

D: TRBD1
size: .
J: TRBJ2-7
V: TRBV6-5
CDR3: CASRRQGETYEQYF
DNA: TGTGCCAGCCGCCGACAGGGGGAAACCTACGAGCAGTACTTC

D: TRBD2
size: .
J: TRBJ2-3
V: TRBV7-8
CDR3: CASSLVGGGSTDTQYF
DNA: TGTGCCAGCAGCTTAGTTGGCGGGGGTAGCACAGATACGCAGTATTTT

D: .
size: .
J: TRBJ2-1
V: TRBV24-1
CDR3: CATRSGGYNEQFF
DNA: TGTGCCACCCGGTCCGGCGGCTACAATGAGCAGTTCTTC

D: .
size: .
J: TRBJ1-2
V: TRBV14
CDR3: CASSQEPNWSGYTF
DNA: TGTGCCAGCAGCCAAGAACCCAACTGGTCGGGCTACACCTTC

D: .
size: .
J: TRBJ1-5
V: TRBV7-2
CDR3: CASSLEYDQPQHF
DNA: TGTGCCAGCAGCTTAGAATATGATCAGCCCCAGCATTTT

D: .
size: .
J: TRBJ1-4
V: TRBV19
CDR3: CASSIDAGRAANEKLFF
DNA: TGTGCCAGTAGTATAGACGCGGGGAGAGCAGCAAATGAAAAACTGTTTTTT

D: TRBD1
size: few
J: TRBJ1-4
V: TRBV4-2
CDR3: CASSQAQGQGNEKLFF
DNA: TGTGCCAGCAGCCAAGCCCAGGGACAGGGTAATGAAAAACTGTTTTTT

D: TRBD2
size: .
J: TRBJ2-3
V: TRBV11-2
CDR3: CASSLDLAGGTDTQYF
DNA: TGTGCCAGCAGCTTAGATCTGGCGGGAGGCACAGATACGCAGTATTTT

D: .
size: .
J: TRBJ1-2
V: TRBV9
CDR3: CASSVGPQGISYGYTF
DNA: TGTGCCAGCAGCGTAGGCCCACAGGGTATTAGCTATGGCTACACCTTC

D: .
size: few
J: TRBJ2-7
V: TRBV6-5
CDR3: CASTLQPSGVYEQYF
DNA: TGTGCCAGCACCCTTCAACCCTCGGGGGTCTACGAGCAGTACTTC

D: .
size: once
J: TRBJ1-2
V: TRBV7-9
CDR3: CASSPVRGYGYTF
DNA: TGTGCCAGCAGCCCAGTTCGGGGGTATGGCTACACCTTC

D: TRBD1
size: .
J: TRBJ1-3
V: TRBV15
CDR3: CATSRRGTATFSGNTIYF
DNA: TGTGCCACCAGCAGAAGGGGGACAGCAACGTTCTCTGGAAACACCATATATTTT

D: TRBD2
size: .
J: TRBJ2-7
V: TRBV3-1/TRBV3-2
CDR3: CASSQTSGGHYEQYF
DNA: TGTGCCAGCAGCCAGACTAGCGGGGGCCACTACGAGCAGTACTTC

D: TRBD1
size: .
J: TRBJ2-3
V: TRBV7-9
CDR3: CASSTWETTGNTDTQYF
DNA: TGTGCCAGCAGCACATGGGAAACGACAGGGAACACAGATACGCAGTATTTT

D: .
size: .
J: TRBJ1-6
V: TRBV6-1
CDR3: CASSDPGRLNNSPLHF
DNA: TGTGCCAGCAGTGACCCAGGGAGGCTTAATAATTCACCCCTCCACTTT

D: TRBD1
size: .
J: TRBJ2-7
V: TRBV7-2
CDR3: CASSLDRGSYEQYF
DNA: TGTGCCAGCAGCTTAGACAGGGGCTCCTACGAGCAGTACTTC

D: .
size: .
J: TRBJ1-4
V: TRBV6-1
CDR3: CASSVRRGGATNEKLFF
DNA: TGTGCCAGCAGTGTCCGGAGAGGGGGTGCAACTAATGAAAAACTGTTTTTT

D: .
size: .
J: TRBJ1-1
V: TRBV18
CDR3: CASSQVTGGTEAFF
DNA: TGTGCCAGCTCACAGGTCACGGGGGGCACTGAAGCTTTCTTT

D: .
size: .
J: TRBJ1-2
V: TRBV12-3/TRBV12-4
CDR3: CASSPDRGGYTF
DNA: TGTGCCAGCAGCCCCGATAGGGGTGGCTACACCTTC

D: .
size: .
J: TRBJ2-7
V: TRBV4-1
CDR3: CASSHRDTSYEQYF
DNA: TGCGCCAGCAGCCACAGGGACACCTCCTACGAGCAGTACTTC

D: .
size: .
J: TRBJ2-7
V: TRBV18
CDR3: CASSPNRGGIYEQYF
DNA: TGTGCCAGCTCACCAAACAGGGGGGGGATATACGAGCAGTACTTC

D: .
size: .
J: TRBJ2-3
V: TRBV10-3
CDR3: CAISERAGPTDTQYF
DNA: TGTGCCATCAGTGAGCGTGCGGGGCCCACAGATACGCAGTATTTT

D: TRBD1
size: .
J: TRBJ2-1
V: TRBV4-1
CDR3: CASSQVGTDLANEQFF
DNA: TGCGCCAGCAGCCAAGTTGGGACAGACCTAGCCAATGAGCAGTTCTTC

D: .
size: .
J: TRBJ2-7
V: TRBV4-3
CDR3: CASSQVVADYEQYF
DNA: TGCGCCAGCAGCCAAGTGGTAGCGGACTACGAGCAGTACTTC

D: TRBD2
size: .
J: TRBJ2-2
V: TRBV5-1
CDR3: CASSTGLVSSGELFF
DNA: TGCGCCAGCAGCACCGGACTAGTTAGTAGCGGGGAGCTGTTTTTT

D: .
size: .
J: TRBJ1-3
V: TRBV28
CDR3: CASLGGGRNTIYF
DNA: TGTGCCAGCCTTGGGGGCGGACGAAACACCATATATTTT

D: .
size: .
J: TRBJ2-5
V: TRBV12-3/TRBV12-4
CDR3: CASTEAGETQYF
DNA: TGTGCCAGCACCGAAGCGGGAGAGACCCAGTACTTC

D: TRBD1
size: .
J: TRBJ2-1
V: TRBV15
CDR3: CATSRDGTGGEGPTRYNEQFF
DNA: TGTGCCACCAGCAGAGACGGGACAGGGGGCGAAGGTCCCACTCGTTACAATGAGCAGTTCTTC

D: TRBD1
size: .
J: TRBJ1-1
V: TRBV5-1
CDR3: CASSLSTGASNTEAFF
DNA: TGCGCCAGCAGCTTGTCGACAGGGGCTTCGAACACTGAAGCTTTCTTT

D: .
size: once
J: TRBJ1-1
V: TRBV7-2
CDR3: CASSAIRDTEAFF
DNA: TGTGCCAGCAGCGCGATACGGGACACTGAAGCTTTCTTT